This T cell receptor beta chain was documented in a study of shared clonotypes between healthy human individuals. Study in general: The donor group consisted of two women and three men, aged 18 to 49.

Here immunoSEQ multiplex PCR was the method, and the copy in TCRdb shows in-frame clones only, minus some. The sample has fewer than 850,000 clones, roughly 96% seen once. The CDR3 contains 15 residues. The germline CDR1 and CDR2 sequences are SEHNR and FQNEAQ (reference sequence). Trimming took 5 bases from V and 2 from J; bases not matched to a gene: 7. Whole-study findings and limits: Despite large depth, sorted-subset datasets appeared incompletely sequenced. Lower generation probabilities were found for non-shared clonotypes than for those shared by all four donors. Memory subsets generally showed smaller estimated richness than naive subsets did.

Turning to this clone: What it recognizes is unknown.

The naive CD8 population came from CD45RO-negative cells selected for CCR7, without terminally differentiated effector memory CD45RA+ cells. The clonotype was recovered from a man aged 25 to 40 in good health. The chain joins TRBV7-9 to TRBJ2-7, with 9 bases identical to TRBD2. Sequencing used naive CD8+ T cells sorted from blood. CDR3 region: CASSLPSGDPYEQYF. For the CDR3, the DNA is TGTGCCAGCAGCCTACCTAGCGGGGATCCCTACGAGCAGTACTTC.